This is a list of T cell receptor beta chains from one sample in a study of T cell responses to AZD1222 COVID-19 vaccine. The method was immunoSEQ multiplex PCR; TCRdb's version includes in-frame clones alone and lacks a portion of them. The table has roughly 150,000 clones, under 95% seen once; the top ten hold 5%. The starting material was peripheral blood, obtained on day 0 of AZD1222 vaccination. These receptors came from an adult in good health. Each CDR3 is given with its conserved first and last residue. D genes are given only for firm matches. Clone size appears in some rows only: once, few, many, or a class for an expanded clone.

j_gene: TRBJ2-7
v_gene: TRBV3-1/TRBV3-2
abundance: .
d_gene: .
CDR3aa: CASSQIRARRYEQYF
CDR3nt: TGTGCCAGCAGCCAAATACGGGCTAGACGCTACGAGCAGTACTTC

j_gene: TRBJ2-2
v_gene: TRBV7-8
abundance: .
d_gene: .
CDR3aa: CASSSNSGSGELFF
CDR3nt: TGTGCCAGCAGCTCCAATAGCGGATCCGGGGAGCTGTTTTTT

j_gene: TRBJ2-7
v_gene: TRBV6-2/TRBV6-3
abundance: once
d_gene: .
CDR3aa: CASSPLPQGGTTYEQYF
CDR3nt: TGTGCCAGCAGTCCCCTTCCGCAAGGGGGGACCACCTACGAGCAGTACTTC

j_gene: TRBJ1-5
v_gene: TRBV2
abundance: .
d_gene: TRBD1
CDR3aa: CASSGDSLNQPQHF
CDR3nt: TGTGCCAGCAGTGGGGACAGCCTCAATCAGCCCCAGCATTTT

j_gene: TRBJ1-3
v_gene: TRBV7-8
abundance: .
d_gene: .
CDR3aa: CASSRPRELGNTIYF
CDR3nt: TGTGCCAGCAGCCGACCTAGGGAATTGGGAAACACCATATATTTT

j_gene: TRBJ2-1
v_gene: TRBV4-1
abundance: .
d_gene: .
CDR3aa: CASSQDLLHRSGHNEQFF
CDR3nt: TGCGCCAGCAGCCAAGATCTTCTCCATCGGTCTGGGCACAATGAGCAGTTCTTC

j_gene: TRBJ1-6
v_gene: TRBV7-3
abundance: .
d_gene: .
CDR3aa: CASSLSGSPLHF
CDR3nt: TGTGCCAGCAGCTTATCAGGTTCACCCCTCCACTTT

j_gene: TRBJ1-5
v_gene: TRBV5-8
abundance: .
d_gene: .
CDR3aa: CASSLVTGTGSNQPQHF
CDR3nt: TGTGCCAGCAGCTTGGTGACGGGTACGGGTAGCAATCAGCCCCAGCATTTT

j_gene: TRBJ2-3
v_gene: TRBV6-6
abundance: .
d_gene: TRBD1
CDR3aa: CASSRGQGGDTQYF
CDR3nt: TGTGCCAGCAGTAGGGGACAGGGTGGAGATACGCAGTATTTT

j_gene: TRBJ1-2
v_gene: TRBV10-3
abundance: .
d_gene: TRBD1
CDR3aa: CAISKGGQGSDYGYTF
CDR3nt: TGTGCCATCAGCAAAGGGGGACAGGGCTCGGACTATGGCTACACCTTC

j_gene: TRBJ1-2
v_gene: TRBV28
abundance: .
d_gene: .
CDR3aa: CASSSFIPPPDNYGYTF
CDR3nt: TGTGCCAGCAGTTCATTCATCCCCCCCCCAGACAACTATGGCTACACCTTC

j_gene: TRBJ1-1
v_gene: TRBV27
abundance: .
d_gene: .
CDR3aa: CASSLATGTNTEAFF
CDR3nt: TGTGCCAGCAGTTTGGCGACAGGTACGAACACTGAAGCTTTCTTT

j_gene: TRBJ2-1
v_gene: TRBV7-6
abundance: .
d_gene: TRBD2
CDR3aa: CASSFAPGTSVKEQFF
CDR3nt: TGTGCCAGCAGCTTTGCTCCCGGGACTAGCGTTAAAGAGCAGTTCTTC

j_gene: TRBJ2-2
v_gene: TRBV5-1
abundance: .
d_gene: TRBD2
CDR3aa: CASSSRTSGSLAGELFF
CDR3nt: TGCGCCAGCAGCTCCAGGACTAGCGGGAGTCTCGCCGGGGAGCTGTTTTTT

j_gene: TRBJ2-7
v_gene: TRBV7-2
abundance: .
d_gene: TRBD2
CDR3aa: CASSLAGLAGAEQYF
CDR3nt: TGTGCCAGCAGCTTAGCGGGTCTAGCGGGAGCCGAGCAGTACTTC

j_gene: TRBJ2-7
v_gene: TRBV6-1
abundance: once
d_gene: .
CDR3aa: CASSEIYEQYF
CDR3nt: TGTGCCAGCAGTGAAATCTACGAGCAGTACTTC

j_gene: TRBJ2-7
v_gene: TRBV28
abundance: .
d_gene: TRBD1
CDR3aa: CASSPRDRGGEQYF
CDR3nt: TGTGCCAGCAGTCCCCGGGACAGGGGGGGCGAGCAGTACTTC

j_gene: TRBJ2-5
v_gene: TRBV2
abundance: .
d_gene: .
CDR3aa: CASSAFKETQYF
CDR3nt: TGTGCCAGCAGTGCCTTTAAGGAGACCCAGTACTTC

j_gene: TRBJ1-2
v_gene: TRBV4-3
abundance: .
d_gene: .
CDR3aa: CASSQEEPGGGGYTF
CDR3nt: TGCGCCAGCAGCCAAGAAGAGCCCGGAGGAGGTGGCTACACCTTC

j_gene: TRBJ2-3
v_gene: TRBV3-1/TRBV3-2
abundance: .
d_gene: .
CDR3aa: CASSQEGVATQYF
CDR3nt: TGTGCCAGCAGCCAAGAGGGGGTCGCTACGCAGTATTTT

j_gene: TRBJ1-5
v_gene: TRBV19
abundance: .
d_gene: TRBD1
CDR3aa: CASSPLLGQGSNQPQHF
CDR3nt: TGTGCCAGTAGTCCTCTCCTAGGACAGGGCAGCAATCAGCCCCAGCATTTT

j_gene: TRBJ2-2
v_gene: TRBV11-3
abundance: .
d_gene: .
CDR3aa: CASSYLGPGELFF
CDR3nt: TGTGCCAGCAGCTATCTAGGACCCGGGGAGCTGTTTTTT

j_gene: TRBJ2-4
v_gene: TRBV6-2/TRBV6-3
abundance: .
d_gene: TRBD2
CDR3aa: CASSSRGDLAKNIQYF
CDR3nt: TGTGCCAGCAGTTCCCGGGGGGATCTAGCCAAAAACATTCAGTACTTC

j_gene: TRBJ2-2
v_gene: TRBV6-5
abundance: .
d_gene: .
CDR3aa: CASSWGRTNTGELFF
CDR3nt: TGTGCCAGCAGTTGGGGCCGGACGAACACCGGGGAGCTGTTTTTT

j_gene: TRBJ2-3
v_gene: TRBV6-4
abundance: .
d_gene: .
CDR3aa: CASSDSTGRWGSTDTQYF
CDR3nt: TGTGCCAGCAGTGACTCTACCGGACGTTGGGGGAGCACAGATACGCAGTATTTT

j_gene: TRBJ2-1
v_gene: TRBV4-3
abundance: .
d_gene: .
CDR3aa: CASSQDWGEQFF
CDR3nt: TGCGCCAGCAGCCAAGATTGGGGGGAGCAGTTCTTC

j_gene: TRBJ1-6
v_gene: TRBV6-2/TRBV6-3
abundance: .
d_gene: TRBD1
CDR3aa: CASSYSGTAVTGNSPLHF
CDR3nt: TGTGCCAGCAGTTACTCTGGAACAGCGGTGACAGGGAATTCACCCCTCCACTTT

j_gene: TRBJ1-5
v_gene: TRBV3-1/TRBV3-2
abundance: .
d_gene: .
CDR3aa: CASSQRARGHHQHF
CDR3nt: TGTGCCAGCAGCCAACGGGCACGGGGCCATCACCAGCATTTT

j_gene: TRBJ2-7
v_gene: TRBV7-2
abundance: .
d_gene: TRBD2
CDR3aa: CASSFRTSGNEQYF
CDR3nt: TGTGCCAGCAGCTTTAGGACTAGCGGGAACGAGCAGTACTTC

j_gene: TRBJ2-2
v_gene: TRBV7-9
abundance: .
d_gene: TRBD1
CDR3aa: CASSLTGGTGELFF
CDR3nt: TGTGCCAGCAGCTTAACAGGGGGAACCGGGGAGCTGTTTTTT

j_gene: TRBJ2-7
v_gene: TRBV6-5
abundance: .
d_gene: TRBD1
CDR3aa: CASSFTDRGGSYEQYF
CDR3nt: TGTGCCAGCAGTTTCACGGACAGGGGGGGGTCCTACGAGCAGTACTTC

j_gene: TRBJ2-1
v_gene: TRBV7-9
abundance: .
d_gene: .
CDR3aa: CASSLFQGYNEQFF
CDR3nt: TGTGCCAGCAGCTTATTTCAGGGCTACAATGAGCAGTTCTTC

j_gene: TRBJ2-7
v_gene: TRBV28
abundance: .
d_gene: TRBD1
CDR3aa: CASTKRARPRGPTSYEQYF
CDR3nt: TGTGCCAGCACTAAACGCGCCCGTCCAAGGGGGCCCACGAGTTACGAGCAGTACTTC

j_gene: TRBJ2-7
v_gene: TRBV6-5
abundance: .
d_gene: TRBD1
CDR3aa: CASSYRDRDSEQYF
CDR3nt: TGTGCCAGCAGTTACCGGGACAGGGACTCTGAGCAGTACTTC

j_gene: TRBJ1-5
v_gene: TRBV5-5
abundance: few
d_gene: .
CDR3aa: CASSFGQYSNQPQHF
CDR3nt: TGTGCCAGCAGCTTCGGCCAGTATAGCAATCAGCCCCAGCATTTT

j_gene: TRBJ1-5
v_gene: TRBV25-1
abundance: .
d_gene: TRBD1
CDR3aa: CASSPPPTGADQPQHF
CDR3nt: TGTGCCAGCAGTCCACCACCGACAGGGGCGGATCAGCCCCAGCATTTT

j_gene: TRBJ1-3
v_gene: TRBV3-1/TRBV3-2
abundance: few
d_gene: .
CDR3aa: CASSLRQDRNTIYF
CDR3nt: TGTGCCAGCAGCCTAAGACAGGATAGAAACACCATATATTTT

j_gene: TRBJ2-7
v_gene: TRBV6-5
abundance: .
d_gene: .
CDR3aa: CASRREGLTLGEQYF
CDR3nt: TGTGCCAGCAGAAGAGAGGGACTGACCCTGGGCGAGCAGTACTTC

j_gene: TRBJ1-1
v_gene: TRBV28
abundance: .
d_gene: .
CDR3aa: CASSYEGGGSAFF
CDR3nt: TGTGCCAGCAGTTATGAGGGTGGCGGGTCAGCTTTCTTT

j_gene: TRBJ2-3
v_gene: TRBV7-3
abundance: .
d_gene: TRBD2
CDR3aa: CASSLIGGAYTDTQYF
CDR3nt: TGTGCCAGCAGCTTAATCGGGGGGGCTTACACAGATACGCAGTATTTT

j_gene: TRBJ1-1
v_gene: TRBV7-9
abundance: .
d_gene: .
CDR3aa: CASSLKNTEAFF
CDR3nt: TGTGCCAGCAGCTTAAAAAACACTGAAGCTTTCTTT

j_gene: TRBJ2-3
v_gene: TRBV19
abundance: .
d_gene: TRBD2
CDR3aa: CASSIGRRGNTDTQYF
CDR3nt: TGTGCCAGTAGTATAGGAAGGCGGGGGAACACAGATACGCAGTATTTT

j_gene: TRBJ2-7
v_gene: TRBV7-6
abundance: .
d_gene: .
CDR3aa: CASSPVGQISYEQYF
CDR3nt: TGTGCCAGCAGCCCCGTTGGACAGATCTCTTACGAGCAGTACTTC

j_gene: TRBJ1-1
v_gene: TRBV3-1/TRBV3-2
abundance: .
d_gene: .
CDR3aa: CASSRGRLGQHEAFF
CDR3nt: TGTGCCAGCAGCCGGGGACGACTCGGACAGCATGAAGCTTTCTTT

j_gene: TRBJ2-7
v_gene: TRBV2
abundance: .
d_gene: TRBD1
CDR3aa: CASTYRGSYEQYF
CDR3nt: TGTGCCAGCACCTACAGGGGGTCCTACGAGCAGTACTTC

j_gene: TRBJ1-6
v_gene: TRBV11-2
abundance: .
d_gene: .
CDR3aa: CASSLPSGYSPLHF
CDR3nt: TGTGCCAGCAGCTTACCATCTGGATATTCACCCCTCCACTTT

j_gene: TRBJ1-2
v_gene: TRBV7-9
abundance: once
d_gene: TRBD1
CDR3aa: CASSNRQGINYGYTF
CDR3nt: TGTGCCAGCAGCAACAGACAGGGGATTAACTATGGCTACACCTTC

j_gene: TRBJ1-5
v_gene: TRBV3-1/TRBV3-2
abundance: .
d_gene: .
CDR3aa: CASSHLCAGANQPQHF
CDR3nt: TGTGCCAGCAGCCACCTCTGTGCAGGGGCAAATCAGCCCCAGCATTTT

j_gene: TRBJ1-5
v_gene: TRBV7-9
abundance: .
d_gene: TRBD1
CDR3aa: CASSPTGGNQPQHF
CDR3nt: TGTGCCAGCAGCCCGACAGGGGGGAATCAGCCCCAGCATTTT

j_gene: TRBJ1-1
v_gene: TRBV6-1
abundance: .
d_gene: .
CDR3aa: CASSELDTLTEAFF
CDR3nt: TGTGCCAGCAGTGAGCTAGATACCCTCACTGAAGCTTTCTTT

j_gene: TRBJ2-3
v_gene: TRBV30
abundance: .
d_gene: .
CDR3aa: CAWSQTADTQYF
CDR3nt: TGTGCCTGGAGCCAGACGGCAGATACGCAGTATTTT

j_gene: TRBJ1-6
v_gene: TRBV7-9
abundance: .
d_gene: .
CDR3aa: CASSLQNSPLHF
CDR3nt: TGTGCCAGCAGCCTTCAAAATTCACCCCTCCACTTT

j_gene: TRBJ2-3
v_gene: TRBV11-2
abundance: .
d_gene: .
CDR3aa: CASSTSGDTQYF
CDR3nt: TGTGCCAGCAGCACCAGCGGAGATACGCAGTATTTT

j_gene: TRBJ2-2
v_gene: TRBV18
abundance: .
d_gene: .
CDR3aa: CASSPMGTPGDGELFF
CDR3nt: TGTGCCAGCTCACCAATGGGCACCCCGGGGGACGGGGAGCTGTTTTTT